This T cell receptor beta chain was captured in a study of blood T cells in healthy people across ages. For the second PCR, which ran for roughly 7 to 11 cycles, a sample-barcoded 5' primer and a J-beta primer mix were used. Every sample gave at least 2.5 million paired-end reads containing CDR3. TCRdb reprocessed the 5' RACE reads with MiXCR, giving one entry per CDR3 protein. The table shows some 1,500,000 distinct CDR3 sequences, with roughly two fifths occurring only once. V lost 6 bases and J lost 3, with 5 bases in between. This CDR3 has 11 residues. The germline V gene has CDR1 LNHNV and CDR2 YYDKDF (reference sequence).

The source is a woman aged 18-35 years in good health. The sample was blood. The genes are TRBV15 and TRBJ1-2; D gene uncertain. This chain's CDR3 is CATRDHYGYTF. CDR3 bases: TGTGCCACCAGGGATCACTATGGCTACACCTTC.